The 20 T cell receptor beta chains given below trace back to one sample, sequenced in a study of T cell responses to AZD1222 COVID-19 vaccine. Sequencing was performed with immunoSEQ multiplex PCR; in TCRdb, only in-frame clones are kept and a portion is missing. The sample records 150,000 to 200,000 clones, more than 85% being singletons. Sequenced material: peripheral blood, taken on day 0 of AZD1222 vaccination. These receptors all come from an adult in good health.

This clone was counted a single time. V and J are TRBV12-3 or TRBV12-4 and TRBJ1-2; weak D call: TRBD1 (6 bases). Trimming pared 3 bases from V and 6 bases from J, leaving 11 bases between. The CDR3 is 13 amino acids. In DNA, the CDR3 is TGTGCCAGCAGTTTTGTGGGGGACAATGGCTACACCTTC. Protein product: CASSFVGDNGYTF.

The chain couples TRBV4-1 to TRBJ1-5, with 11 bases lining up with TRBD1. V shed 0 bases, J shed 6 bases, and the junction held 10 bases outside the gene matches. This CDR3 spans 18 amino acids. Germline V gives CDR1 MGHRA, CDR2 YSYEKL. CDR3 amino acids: CASSQDPLPGTGGQPQHF. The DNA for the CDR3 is TGCGCCAGCAGCCAAGACCCTCTCCCCGGGACAGGGGGTCAGCCCCAGCATTTT.

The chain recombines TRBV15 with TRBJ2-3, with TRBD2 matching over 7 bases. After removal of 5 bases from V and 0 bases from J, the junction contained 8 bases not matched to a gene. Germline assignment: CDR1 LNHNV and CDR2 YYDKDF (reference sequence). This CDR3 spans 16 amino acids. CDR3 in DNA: TGTGCCACCAGCGCCCACCTTAGCGGGAGCACAGATACGCAGTATTTT. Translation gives CATSAHLSGSTDTQYF.

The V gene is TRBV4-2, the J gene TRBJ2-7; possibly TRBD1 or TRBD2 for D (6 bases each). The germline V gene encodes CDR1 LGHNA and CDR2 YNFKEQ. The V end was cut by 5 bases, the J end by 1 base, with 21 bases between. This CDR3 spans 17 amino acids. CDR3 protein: CASSYTGTRGGSYEQYF. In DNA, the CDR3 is TGTGCCAGCAGCTATACGGGGACAAGGGGAGGTTCCTACGAGCAGTACTTC.

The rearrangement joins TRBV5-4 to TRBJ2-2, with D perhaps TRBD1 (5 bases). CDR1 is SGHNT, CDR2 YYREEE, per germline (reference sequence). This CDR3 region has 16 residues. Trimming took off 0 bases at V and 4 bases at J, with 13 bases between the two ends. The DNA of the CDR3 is TGTGCCAGCAGCTTGGCCGGCAGGGTGGGCACCGGGGAGCTGTTTTTT. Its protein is CASSLAGRVGTGELFF.

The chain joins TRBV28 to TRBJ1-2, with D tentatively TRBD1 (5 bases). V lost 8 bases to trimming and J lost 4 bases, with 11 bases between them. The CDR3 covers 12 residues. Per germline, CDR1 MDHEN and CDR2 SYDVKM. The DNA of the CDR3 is TGTGCCAGCTCTGGGGCAGCCTATGGCTACACCTTC. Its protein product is CASSGAAYGYTF.

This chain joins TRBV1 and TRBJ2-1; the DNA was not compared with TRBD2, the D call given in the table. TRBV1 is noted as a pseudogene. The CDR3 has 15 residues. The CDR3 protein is CTSSQGLAGGNEQFF. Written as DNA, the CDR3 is TGCACCAGCAGCCAAGGACTAGCGGGAGGCAATGAGCAGTTCTTC.

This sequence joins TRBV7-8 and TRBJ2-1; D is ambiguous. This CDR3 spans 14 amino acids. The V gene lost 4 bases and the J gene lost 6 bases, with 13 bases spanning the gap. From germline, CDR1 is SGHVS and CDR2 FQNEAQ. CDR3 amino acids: CASSSRGNPNEQFF. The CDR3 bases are TGTGCCAGCAGCTCCAGAGGAAATCCCAATGAGCAGTTCTTC.

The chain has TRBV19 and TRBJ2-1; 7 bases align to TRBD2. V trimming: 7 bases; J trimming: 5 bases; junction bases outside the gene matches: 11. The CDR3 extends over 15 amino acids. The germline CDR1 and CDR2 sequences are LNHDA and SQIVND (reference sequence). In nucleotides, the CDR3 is TGTGCCAGTATCTCGGCGGGAGCGGGGCACAATGAGCAGTTCTTC. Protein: CASISAGAGHNEQFF.

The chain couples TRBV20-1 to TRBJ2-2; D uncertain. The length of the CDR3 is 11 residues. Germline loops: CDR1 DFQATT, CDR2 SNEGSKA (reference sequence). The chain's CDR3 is CGYPGPGELFF. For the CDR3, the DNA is TGCGGCTATCCTGGGCCCGGGGAGCTGTTTTTT.

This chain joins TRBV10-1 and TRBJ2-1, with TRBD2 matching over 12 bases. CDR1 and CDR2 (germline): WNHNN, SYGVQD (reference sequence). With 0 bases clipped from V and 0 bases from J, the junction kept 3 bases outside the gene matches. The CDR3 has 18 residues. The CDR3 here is CASSESRTSGTSYNEQFF. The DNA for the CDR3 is TGCGCCAGCAGTGAGTCGAGGACTAGCGGGACCTCCTACAATGAGCAGTTCTTC.

CDR3 DNA sequence: TGTGCCTGGAGTGTTACGGAACCCAATCAGCCCCAGCATTTT. Translation gives CAWSVTEPNQPQHF. V gene TRBV30 combines with J gene TRBJ1-5; no firm D call. The V end was cut by 0 bases, the J end by 3 bases, with 9 bases between. The CDR3 is 14 amino acids. The V gene's germline CDR1 is GTSNPN and CDR2 SVGIG (reference sequence).

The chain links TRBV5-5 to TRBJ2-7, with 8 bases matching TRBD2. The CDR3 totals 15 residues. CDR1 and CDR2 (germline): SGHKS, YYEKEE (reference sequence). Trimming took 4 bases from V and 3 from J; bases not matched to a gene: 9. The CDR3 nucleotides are TGTGCCAGCAGCCAGGCGGTAGCGGGATTCTACGAGCAGTACTTC. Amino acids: CASSQAVAGFYEQYF. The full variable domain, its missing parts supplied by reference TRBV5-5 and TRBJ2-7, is DAGVTQSPTHLIKTRGQQVTLRCSPISGHKSVSWYQQVLGQGPQFIFQYYEKEERGRGNFPDRFSARQFPNYSSELNVNALLLGDSALYLCASSQAVAGFYEQYFGPGTRLTVT.

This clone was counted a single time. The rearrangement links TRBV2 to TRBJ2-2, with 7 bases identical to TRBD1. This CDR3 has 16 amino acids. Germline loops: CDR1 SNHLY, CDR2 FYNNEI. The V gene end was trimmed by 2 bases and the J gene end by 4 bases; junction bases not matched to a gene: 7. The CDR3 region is CASSERAGGGTGELFF. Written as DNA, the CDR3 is TGTGCCAGCAGTGAAAGAGCAGGGGGTGGCACCGGGGAGCTGTTTTTT.

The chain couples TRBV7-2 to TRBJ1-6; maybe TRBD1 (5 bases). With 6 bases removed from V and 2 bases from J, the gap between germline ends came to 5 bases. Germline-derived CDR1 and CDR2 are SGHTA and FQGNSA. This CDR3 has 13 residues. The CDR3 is CASRGAYNSPLHF. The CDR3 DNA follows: TGTGCCAGCAGAGGGGCCTATAATTCACCCCTCCACTTT.

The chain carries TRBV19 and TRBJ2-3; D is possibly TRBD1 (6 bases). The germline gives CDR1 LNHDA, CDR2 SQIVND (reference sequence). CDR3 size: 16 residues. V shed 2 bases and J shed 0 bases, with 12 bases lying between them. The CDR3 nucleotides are TGTGCCAGTAGTATATCGGACAGTCCTAGCACAGATACGCAGTATTTT. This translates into CASSISDSPSTDTQYF.

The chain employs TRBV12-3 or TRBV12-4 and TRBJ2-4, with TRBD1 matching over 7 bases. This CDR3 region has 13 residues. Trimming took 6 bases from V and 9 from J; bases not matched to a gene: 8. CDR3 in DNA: TGTGCCAGCAGAGAGGGGGCGGTGGGCATTCAGTACTTC. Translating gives CASREGAVGIQYF.

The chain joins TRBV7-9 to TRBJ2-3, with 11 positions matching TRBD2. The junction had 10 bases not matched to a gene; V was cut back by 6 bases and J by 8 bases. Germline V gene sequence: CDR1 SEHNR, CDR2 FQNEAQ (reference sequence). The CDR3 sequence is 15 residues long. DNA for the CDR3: TGTGCCAGCAGACGGACTAGCGGGCCCCCCCGTACGCAGTATTTT. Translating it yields CASRRTSGPPRTQYF.

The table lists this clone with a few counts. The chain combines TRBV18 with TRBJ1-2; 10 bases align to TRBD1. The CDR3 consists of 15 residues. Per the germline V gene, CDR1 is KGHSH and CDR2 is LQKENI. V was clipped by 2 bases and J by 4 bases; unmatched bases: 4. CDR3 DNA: TGTGCCAGCTCACCAAATGGACAGGGGGGCTATGGCTACACCTTC. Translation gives CASSPNGQGGYGYTF. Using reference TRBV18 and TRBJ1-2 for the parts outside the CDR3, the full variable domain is NAGVMQNPRHLVRRRGQEARLRCSPMKGHSHVYWYRQLPEEGLKFMVYLQKENIIDESGMPKERFSAEFPKEGPSILRIQQVVRGDSAAYFCASSPNGQGGYGYTFGSGTRLTVV.

CDR3 coding DNA: TGTGCCAGCAGCTTACTACTAGCGGAGACCCAGTACTTC. It is translated as CASSLLLAETQYF. The chain links TRBV7-7 to TRBJ2-5; 7 bases fit TRBD2. The V segment lost 2 bases and the J segment 5 bases; nucleotides outside the gene matches: 2. From germline, CDR1 is SSHAT and CDR2 FNYEAQ (reference sequence). This CDR3 is 13 amino acids long.